Below, 13 T cell receptor beta chains from the same sample are listed, as sequenced in a study of T-cell reconstitution after alpha-beta-depleted transplantation in children. For TCRbeta, the library was prepared with unique molecular identifiers. Each CDR3 protein gets one entry after TCRdb re-called the PCR reads with MiXCR. The sample records hundreds of thousands of distinct CDR3 sequences, about an eighth being singletons. Sequenced material: PBMCs, taken before TCRalphabeta/CD19-depleted stem cell transplant. All receptors derive from a girl under 10 years old with congenital amegakaryocytic thrombocytopenia, due to receive a stem cell transplant.

This clonotype was seen many times. The V and J genes are TRBV10-3 and TRBJ2-1, with a weak D call TRBD2 (6 bases). Trimming shortened V by 5 bases and J by 5 bases, and 10 bases separated the two germline ends. The CDR3 spans 13 residues. Germline V gene data show CDR1 as ENHRY and CDR2 as SYGVKD. In nucleotides, the CDR3 is TGTGCCATCAGTCCCGGGAGTCACAATGAGCAGTTCTTC. It translates to CAISPGSHNEQFF.

V and J are TRBV11-2 and TRBJ2-2; tentative D call: TRBD1 (5 bases). In germline, CDR1 is SGHAT, CDR2 FQNNGV. This CDR3 has 16 amino acids. V lost 4 bases, J lost 0 bases, and 12 bases lay in between. The DNA for the CDR3 is TGTGCCAGCAGCTCTATAGTGGGGCCGAACACCGGGGAGCTGTTTTTT. Translated: CASSSIVGPNTGELFF.

This clonotype was seen more than once but under ten times. Here the CDR3 reads CASSLGVWGQFEKLFF. DNA of the CDR3: TGCGCCAGCAGCTTGGGAGTGTGGGGGCAGTTTGAAAAACTGTTTTTT. The chain couples TRBV5-1 to TRBJ1-4; D might be TRBD1 (6 bases). Germline CDR1 reads SGHRS; CDR2 reads YFSETQ. V was cut by 0 bases and J by 7 bases, with 16 bases left in between. The CDR3 spans 16 residues.

This clonotype was found many times. The genes are TRBV20-1 and TRBJ2-1, with D unclear. V was shortened by 5 bases and J by 7 bases, with 15 bases between the two germline ends. CDR1 and CDR2 (germline): DFQATT, SNEGSKA (reference sequence). CDR3 size: 13 residues. DNA of the CDR3: TGCAGTGCTCTGGAGCAGGTTCGAAATGAGCAGTTCTTC. Protein product: CSALEQVRNEQFF.

This clonotype was observed at least ten times. The chain has TRBV29-1 and TRBJ2-3; D is unresolved. Trimming removed 4 bases at V and 1 base at J, with 6 bases between. The CDR3 has 12 residues. From germline, CDR1 is SQVTM and CDR2 ANQGSEA. The CDR3 spells CSVAVGTDTQYF. In DNA, the CDR3 is TGCAGCGTTGCCGTCGGCACAGATACGCAGTATTTT.

This clonotype was picked up a small number of times. A junction boundary mismatches the germline segment, possibly from a read error. V is TRBV5-5 and J is TRBJ2-7, with a weak D call TRBD2 (6 bases). The germline V gene has CDR1 SGHKS and CDR2 YYEKEE (reference sequence). The CDR3 length is 11 residues. CDR3 protein: CASSRQDYQVF. CDR3 in DNA: TGTGCCAGCAGCCGGCAGGACTACCAAGTTTTC. The full variable domain, in which reference TRBV5-5 and TRBJ2-7 provide the parts outside the CDR3, is DAGVTQSPTHLIKTRGQQVTLRCSPISGHKSVSWYQQVLGQGPQFIFQYYEKEERGRGNFPDRFSARQFPNYSSELNVNALLLGDSALYLCASSRQDYQVFGPGTRLTVT.

This clonotype was recorded at least ten times. This chain joins TRBV20-1 and TRBJ1-5; weak D call: TRBD1 (5 bases). Germline loops: CDR1 DFQATT, CDR2 SNEGSKA (reference sequence). V lost 1 base to trimming and J lost 2 bases, with 12 bases between them. The CDR3 extends over 15 amino acids. The CDR3 loop is CSARAGTVGNQPQHF. DNA for the CDR3: TGCAGTGCTAGAGCCGGGACCGTGGGCAATCAGCCCCAGCATTTT.

This clonotype has a handful of counts. CDR3 coding DNA: TGCGCCAGCAGCCTCTGGGGGAACCCACAAGAGACCCAGTACTTC. Its protein product is CASSLWGNPQETQYF. The genes are TRBV4-1 and TRBJ2-5; D may be TRBD1 or TRBD2 (5 bases each). V was shortened by 4 bases and J by 2 bases, with 14 bases between the two germline ends. Germline CDR1 is MGHRA and CDR2 is YSYEKL. This CDR3 region has 15 residues.

With regard to this clonotype: At one boundary the junction diverges from the germline segment, which might be a read error. The chain couples TRBV5-5 to TRBJ2-1, with D possibly being TRBD1 (7 bases). From germline, CDR1 is SGHKS and CDR2 YYEKEE (reference sequence). The CDR3 sequence is 15 residues long. This CDR3 reads CASSLLQGGYIEQFF. The CDR3 region has the DNA TGTGCCAGCAGCTTGCTTCAGGGGGGTTACATTGAGCAGTTCTTC. The whole variable domain, filled in from reference TRBV5-5 and TRBJ2-1, reads DAGVTQSPTHLIKTRGQQVTLRCSPISGHKSVSWYQQVLGQGPQFIFQYYEKEERGRGNFPDRFSARQFPNYSSELNVNALLLGDSALYLCASSLLQGGYIEQFFGPGTRLTVL.

This sequence joins TRBV29-1 and TRBJ1-1; D is undetermined. CDR3 size: 13 residues. Per the germline V gene, CDR1 is SQVTM and CDR2 is ANQGSEA. V was trimmed by 4 bases and J by 0 bases, leaving 9 bases between them. In nucleotides, the CDR3 is TGCAGCGTTGTAGTGGTGTTGAACACTGAAGCTTTCTTT. Its translation: CSVVVVLNTEAFF.

Regarding this clonotype: A much larger clone sits a single nucleotide away, making a read error possible. The chain employs TRBV10-3 and TRBJ1-5, with D tentatively TRBD1 (5 bases). Trimming left V 11 bases short and J 6 bases short, with 23 bases between. CDR1 and CDR2 from the germline V gene are ENHRY and SYGVKD. The CDR3 extends over 15 amino acids. The CDR3 sequence: CASDPGTAHIQPQHF. As DNA, the CDR3 is TGTGCCTCCGATCCCGGGACCGCTCATATTCAGCCCCAGCATTTT.

This clonotype was picked up many times. The chain has TRBV15 and TRBJ2-3; no firm D call. Germline CDR1 reads LNHNV; CDR2 reads YYDKDF (reference sequence). The CDR3 loop spans 15 amino acids. The V end was cut by 0 bases, the J end by 0 bases, with 7 bases between. CDR3 loop: CATSRDAVSTDTQYF. CDR3 nucleotides: TGTGCCACCAGCAGAGATGCTGTTAGCACAGATACGCAGTATTTT.

This clonotype has ten or more counts. The chain links TRBV20-1 to TRBJ2-7, with D possibly being TRBD2 (5 bases). This CDR3 comprises 14 residues. Trimming cost V 5 bases and J 2 bases, with 16 bases left between them. The germline V gene has CDR1 DFQATT and CDR2 SNEGSKA (reference sequence). CDR3 sequence: CSAEALDSTYEQYF. The CDR3 coding sequence is TGCAGTGCTGAAGCTCTGGACTCCACCTACGAGCAGTACTTC.